One and the same sample provided the 20 T cell receptor beta chains below, sequenced in a study of Ad26.COV2.S vaccination and SARS-CoV-2 variants. Described treatment: approximately 18 received Ad26.COV2.S at low or high dose, single or two shots; roughly 5 received placebo; per-sample allocation not given. On day 63 after the first injection, vaccine and placebo recipients gave samples. Profiled with immunoSEQ multiplex PCR; TCRdb holds only in-frame clones, not every one. The profile shows roughly 700,000 clones, around 92% of them singletons. This material consisted of peripheral blood, taken in a trial of Ad26.COV2.S vaccine versus placebo. These receptors came from a person aged 18-65 years who received the Ad26.COV2.S COVID-19 vaccine or a placebo.

Of note for this clone: One end of the junction varies from germline; a read error may be responsible. This chain uses TRBV18 with TRBJ1-2, with a possible D match to TRBD1 (5 bases). The germline V gene has CDR1 KGHSH and CDR2 LQKENI. The CDR3 consists of 13 residues. The CDR3 is CASSPQENYGYTF. DNA for the CDR3: TGTGCCAGCTCGCCACAGGAGAACTATGGCTACACCTTC.

The chain links TRBV29-1 to TRBJ1-5, with TRBD1 matching over 11 bases. CDR3 length: 13 residues. Germline V gene data show CDR1 as SQVTM and CDR2 as ANQGSEA. The junction had 3 bases not matched to a gene; V was cut back by 6 bases and J by 5 bases. In DNA, the CDR3 is TGCAGCGTCGGGGGACAGGGGGATCAGCCCCAGCATTTT. Translating it yields CSVGGQGDQPQHF.

V gene TRBV11-2 combines with J gene TRBJ2-7; 8 nucleotides align to TRBD2. J gave up 1 base and V 5 bases, and 13 bases lay outside the gene matches. The CDR3 has 17 amino acids. Looked up from germline, CDR1 is SGHAT and CDR2 is FQNNGV. As DNA, the CDR3 is TGTGCCAGCAGCCCAGTTGAAGGACTAGCCGTTTCCTACGAGCAGTACTTC. Translating gives CASSPVEGLAVSYEQYF.

This chain links TRBV12-3 or TRBV12-4 with TRBJ1-2; D perhaps matches TRBD1 (5 bases). There are 12 residues in the CDR3. Trimming took 7 bases from V and 8 from J, leaving 14 bases between them. The CDR3 spells CASTIRGDGYTF. DNA of the CDR3: TGTGCCAGCACCATTCGGGGGGACGGCTACACCTTC.

The chain carries TRBV7-2 and TRBJ2-7, with 7 bases identical to TRBD1. J lost 3 bases, V lost 4 bases, and 6 bases had no gene match. The CDR3 length is 14 residues. Germline lookup yields CDR1 SGHTA and CDR2 FQGNSA. The CDR3 sequence: CASSSTGVGYEQYF. CDR3 nucleotides: TGTGCCAGCAGCTCCACAGGGGTGGGCTACGAGCAGTACTTC.

This CDR3 is CASSQGQGHSRPLHF. Here the CDR3 DNA reads TGTGCCAGCAGTCAAGGACAGGGTCATTCCCGACCCCTCCACTTT. This chain links TRBV27 with TRBJ1-6; 8 positions agree with TRBD1. The ends lost 5 bases at V and 12 bases at J; junction bases unmatched: 12. The CDR3 is made up of 15 amino acids. Per the germline V gene, CDR1 is MNHEY and CDR2 is SMNVEV (reference sequence).

This clone was found once. The rearrangement uses TRBV15 and TRBJ1-1; 9 nucleotides agree with TRBD1. This CDR3 spans 17 amino acids. J lost 6 bases, V lost 0 bases, and 11 bases had no gene match. Germline loops: CDR1 LNHNV, CDR2 YYDKDF (reference sequence). CDR3 nucleotide sequence: TGTGCCACCAGCAGAGATCGATCCGGGACAGGGACCGCTGAAGCTTTCTTT. Encoded protein: CATSRDRSGTGTAEAFF.

As for this clone: This probably arose from a read error, given a far larger clone one base away. The chain carries TRBV2 and TRBJ2-7, with TRBD1 identical over 10 bases. J was trimmed by 3 bases and V by 4 bases; bases with no gene match: 0. This CDR3 comprises 13 residues. Germline V CDR1 and CDR2: SNHLY, FYNNEI. DNA for the CDR3: TGTGCCAGCAGTGGGACAGGGGGCTACGAGCAGTACTTC. It is translated as CASSGTGGYEQYF.

The V gene is TRBV5-4, the J gene TRBJ1-1, with a possible D match to TRBD1 (6 bases). CDR3 length: 13 residues. V was trimmed by 5 bases and J by 3 bases, leaving 11 bases between them. Per germline, CDR1 SGHNT and CDR2 YYREEE (reference sequence). CDR3 in DNA: TGTGCCAGCAGAGGAGGGGGGCACACTGAAGCTTTCTTT. The encoded protein is CASRGGGHTEAFF.

The chain employs TRBV5-1 and TRBJ2-6, with D possibly TRBD2 on 6 matching bases. CDR1 and CDR2 (germline): SGHRS, YFSETQ. This CDR3 contains 18 residues. V was cut by 6 bases and J by 1 base, with 20 bases left in between. The CDR3 nucleotides read TGCGCCAGCACCCCTGGGGTGGCGGGGTGGTCTGGGGCCAACGTCCTGACTTTC. It specifies CASTPGVAGWSGANVLTF.

The chain joins TRBV24-1 to TRBJ2-1, with 11 bases identical to TRBD2. CDR3 length: 16 amino acids. J gave up 8 bases and V 0 bases, and 5 bases lay outside the gene matches. Germline V gene lookup returns CDR1 KGHDR and CDR2 SFDVKD. In nucleotides, the CDR3 is TGTGCCACCAGTGATTTGACTAGCGGGAGTATAGATGAGCAGTTCTTC. Translated: CATSDLTSGSIDEQFF.

The V call is TRBV24-1, the J call TRBJ1-5; 11 bases fit TRBD1. Germline V lookup: CDR1 KGHDR, CDR2 SFDVKD. The junction had 8 bases not matched to a gene; V was cut back by 9 bases and J by 8 bases. The CDR3 has 14 amino acids. CDR3: CATAPGQGEKPQHF. CDR3 nucleotides: TGTGCCACCGCCCCGGGACAGGGGGAGAAGCCCCAGCATTTT.

The rearrangement joins TRBV30 to TRBJ2-5; 7 bases are a match to TRBD1. The CDR3 is 16 residues long. V dropped 2 bases and J dropped 2; count of bases not matched to a gene: 11. Germline assignment: CDR1 GTSNPN and CDR2 SVGIG (reference sequence). The CDR3 DNA follows: TGTGCCTGGAGTCCCCTTCCTGGCAGGGGGCAAGAGACCCAGTACTTC. Translation: CAWSPLPGRGQETQYF.

This sequence joins TRBV6-6 and TRBJ1-3; TRBD1 might be the D (6 bases). V was pared by 5 bases and J by 0 bases, with 8 bases between. This CDR3 contains 14 residues. Germline V lookup: CDR1 MNHNY, CDR2 SVGAGI (reference sequence). CDR3: CASSGTTSGNTIYF. The CDR3 bases are TGTGCCAGCAGTGGGACAACCTCTGGAAACACCATATATTTT.

The V gene is TRBV7-8, the J gene TRBJ2-3; TRBD2 matches 11 bases. J was trimmed by 5 bases and V by 5 bases; bases with no gene match: 12. The CDR3 sequence is 17 residues long. Germline V gene data show CDR1 as SGHVS and CDR2 as FQNEAQ. The CDR3 bases are TGTGCCAGCAGCCCCCTGACTAGCGGGAACAAGGGAGATACGCAGTATTTT. It yields the protein CASSPLTSGNKGDTQYF.

As for this clone: The sample holds other DNA sequences that translate to the same CDR3. This rearrangement joins TRBV19 to TRBJ2-7; D unresolved. The CDR3 covers 14 residues. Trimming stripped 0 bases from V and 2 bases from J, with 8 bases between. Germline V CDR1 and CDR2: LNHDA, SQIVND (reference sequence). CDR3 DNA sequence: TGTGCCAGTAGTATAGAACGCGGACCCTACGAGCAGTACTTC. Protein product: CASSIERGPYEQYF. Drawing the rest from reference TRBV19 and TRBJ2-7, the complete variable domain is DGGITQSPKYLFRKEGQNVTLSCEQNLNHDAMYWYRQDPGQGLRLIYYSQIVNDFQKGDIAEGYSVSREKKESFPLTVTSAQKNPTAFYLCASSIERGPYEQYFGPGTRLTVT.

This clone was observed once. V usage is TRBV6-5 and J usage is TRBJ2-2; possible D gene TRBD1, 6 bases. This CDR3 spans 13 amino acids. Trimming shortened V by 7 bases and J by 3 bases, and 9 bases separated the two germline ends. Germline CDR1 is MNHEY and CDR2 is SVGAGI. The CDR3, as DNA: TGTGCCAGCAACAGGGCGGACACCGGGGAGCTGTTTTTT. It translates to CASNRADTGELFF.

The CDR3 DNA follows: TGTGCCAGCAGCGCCCTCCTCCCGGGACAGGGGGCTTACGAGCAGTACTTC. Its protein product is CASSALLPGQGAYEQYF. The chain combines TRBV9 with TRBJ2-7; 12 bases are a match to TRBD1. Germline assignment: CDR1 SGDLS and CDR2 YYNGEE. J lost 4 bases, V lost 3 bases, and 11 bases had no gene match. The CDR3 has 17 amino acids.

The chain uses TRBV12-3 or TRBV12-4 and TRBJ2-5, with D possibly TRBD1 on 6 matching bases. The CDR3 is made up of 13 amino acids. Trimming removed 7 bases from V and 2 bases from J, with 11 bases in between. CDR3 region: CASNQGPQETQYF. The CDR3 region has the DNA TGTGCCAGCAACCAGGGGCCTCAAGAGACCCAGTACTTC.

Details on this clone: The same CDR3 can be traced to other DNA sequences in this sample. The V call is TRBV3-1 (or the pseudogene TRBV3-2), the J call TRBJ2-5; no firm D call. V gave up 1 base and J gave up 1 base, with 4 bases separating them. The CDR3 has 13 residues. Per the germline V gene, CDR1 is LGHDT and CDR2 is YNNKEL (reference sequence). CDR3 in amino acids: CASSQVIQETQYF. In DNA, the CDR3 is TGTGCCAGCAGCCAAGTCATCCAAGAGACCCAGTACTTC.